This T cell receptor (beta chain) was recorded in a study of T cell responses to AZD1222 COVID-19 vaccine. This CDR3 spans 13 amino acids. V dropped 4 bases and J dropped 5; count of bases not matched to a gene: 2. Germline loops: CDR1 GTSNPN, CDR2 SVGIG (reference sequence). As for this clone: Its cognate antigen is unknown.

Using immunoSEQ multiplex PCR, the repertoire was profiled, and TCRdb retains in-frame clones only, with some absent. The data contain about 200,000 clones, approximately 94% of them seen just once; the ten biggest clones take up around 1.5%. Findings and caveats of the study: The span of vaccine-associated CD4 TCRs extended across spike, with dominance at 160-218 and 743-854.

Sequenced here: peripheral blood, sampled 28 days after the second dose of the MenACWY control vaccine. The chain recombines TRBV30 with TRBJ2-1; TRBD2 matches at 10 bases. The clonotype originates from an adult who received the MenACWY meningococcal vaccine as a control. The CDR3 nucleotides read TGTGCCTGGACCCTAGCGGGAGACAATGAGCAGTTCTTC. Residues: CAWTLAGDNEQFF.